These 16 T cell receptor beta chains were all obtained from the same sample, sequenced in a study of cytomegalovirus exposure and HLA in healthy donors. The PCR had 60 Vbeta and 13 Jbeta primers. Using immunoSEQ multiplex PCR, the repertoire was profiled, and TCRdb retains in-frame clones only, with some absent. The table records fewer than 200,000 clones, roughly 82% of them present only once. The sequenced material came from PBMCs. Receptors were obtained from a girl aged 10 to 17 in good health and CMV-seropositive.

The rearrangement links TRBV2 to TRBJ2-1, with 12 bases fitting TRBD2. The germline CDR1 and CDR2 sequences are SNHLY and FYNNEI. CDR3 size: 16 residues. V lost 3 bases, J lost 6 bases, and 6 bases stayed unmatched. The CDR3 bases are TGTGCCAGCAGTGATTCGCGGACTAGCGGGACCAATGAGCAGTTCTTC. Residues: CASSDSRTSGTNEQFF.

The chain recombines TRBV10-2 with TRBJ1-5; 12 bases line up with TRBD1. Per the germline V gene, CDR1 is WSHSY and CDR2 is SAAADI. The CDR3 is made up of 16 amino acids. V was clipped by 6 bases and J by 2 bases; unmatched bases: 5. Written as DNA, the CDR3 is TGCGCCAGCAGGGGACAGGGGGCAACGGGCAATCAGCCCCAGCATTTT. Amino acid sequence: CASRGQGATGNQPQHF.

This chain uses TRBV7-3 with TRBJ1-3, with no clear D. The germline V gene encodes CDR1 SGHTA and CDR2 FQGTGA. This CDR3 has 14 residues. V was shortened by 0 bases and J by 4 bases, with 7 bases between the two germline ends. The CDR3 loop is CASSLTAGGNTIYF. CDR3 sequence (DNA): TGTGCCAGCAGCTTAACGGCAGGCGGAAACACCATATATTTT.

The chain employs TRBV19 and TRBJ1-2, with D tentatively TRBD1 (5 bases). The CDR3 is 15 amino acids. CDR1 is LNHDA and CDR2 is SQIVND in the germline V gene (reference sequence). The CDR3 loop reads CASSSGAFQGYGYTF. In nucleotides, the CDR3 is TGTGCGAGTTCTTCGGGAGCCTTCCAGGGCTATGGCTACACCTTC.

The V gene is TRBV29-1, the J gene TRBJ1-2; D uncertain. The germline V gene encodes CDR1 SQVTM and CDR2 ANQGSEA. The V end lost 2 bases, the J end lost 13 bases, and 17 bases lay between the germline ends. CDR3 size: 12 residues. CDR3 in DNA: TGCAGCGTTGAACTCCCTGAGGAGAGCTGCACCTTC. It codes for CSVELPEESCTF.

The CDR3 sequence: CASSSSRGARVTDTQYF. The CDR3 DNA reads TGCGCCAGCAGCTCGTCCCGGGGGGCGCGAGTTACAGATACGCAGTATTTT. The rearrangement uses TRBV5-1 and TRBJ2-3; possibly TRBD2 for D (7 bases). Germline assignment: CDR1 SGHRS and CDR2 YFSETQ. The CDR3 contains 17 residues. V lost 3 bases and J 3 bases, leaving 20 bases between the germline ends.

The chain is built from TRBV27 and TRBJ2-5, with 9 positions matching TRBD2. With 8 bases clipped from V and 5 bases from J, the junction kept 15 bases outside the gene matches. Germline V gene lookup returns CDR1 MNHEY and CDR2 SMNVEV (reference sequence). This CDR3 is 16 amino acids long. The CDR3 reads CASCLLAGGPEETQYF. The DNA for the CDR3 is TGTGCCAGCTGCCTTTTGGCGGGAGGGCCGGAGGAGACCCAGTACTTC.

This chain joins TRBV19 and TRBJ1-5; the match to TRBD1 covers 9 bases. CDR1 is LNHDA and CDR2 is SQIVND in the germline V gene (reference sequence). V lost 7 bases to trimming and J lost 6 bases; unmatched junction nucleotides: 16. This CDR3 region has 17 residues. As DNA, the CDR3 is TGTGCCAGTACCGCTCACCGGGACAGGGCTTCCGGTCAGCCCCAGCATTTT. It yields the protein CASTAHRDRASGQPQHF.

The rearrangement uses TRBV29-1 and TRBJ2-3, with 8 bases that match TRBD2. V was pared by 4 bases and J by 6 bases, with 6 bases of the junction left unmatched. This CDR3 has 13 residues. The germline V gene encodes CDR1 SQVTM and CDR2 ANQGSEA. The CDR3 nucleotides read TGCAGCGTTGCGGGGGGGGCATTGGATACGCAGTATTTT. Its protein product is CSVAGGALDTQYF.

This chain uses TRBV4-1 with TRBJ2-1; 9 bases fit TRBD1. Trimming took 1 base from V and 7 from J; bases not matched to a gene: 2. Germline V gene lookup returns CDR1 MGHRA and CDR2 YSYEKL. The CDR3 sequence is 14 residues long. The CDR3 coding sequence is TGCGCCAGCAGCCAAGGCGACAGGGGGAATGAGCAGTTCTTC. Amino acids: CASSQGDRGNEQFF.

This clone was picked up one time. The chain recombines TRBV7-6 with TRBJ2-7, with 8 positions matching TRBD1. Trimming at V came to 5 bases and at J to 2 bases, leaving 8 bases not matched to a gene. CDR3 length: 15 residues. Germline V gene lookup returns CDR1 SGHVS and CDR2 FNYEAQ. The DNA for the CDR3 is TGTGCCAGCAGCCAATCCAGGGACAGGCCCTACGAGCAGTACTTC. Translating gives CASSQSRDRPYEQYF.

The rearrangement links TRBV29-1 to TRBJ2-7, with TRBD2 as a possible D gene (6 bases). The CDR3 consists of 14 residues. Looked up from germline, CDR1 is SQVTM and CDR2 is ANQGSEA. Trimming removed 5 bases from V and 4 bases from J, with 18 bases in between. CDR3 amino acids: CSVTGLTTGYEQYF. In DNA, the CDR3 is TGCAGCGTTACGGGACTCACGACGGGTTACGAGCAGTACTTC.

The CDR3 DNA reads as TGTGCCAGCAGTTTACCGGGACAGGGAGACACCGGGGAGCTGTTTTTT. Translation: CASSLPGQGDTGELFF. This chain links TRBV28 with TRBJ2-2; 9 bases match TRBD1. The CDR3 has 16 amino acids. Germline CDR1 MDHEN, CDR2 SYDVKM. V shed 2 bases and J 3 bases; nucleotides not matched to a gene: 4.

The CDR3: CASSQWGQGPLETQYF. The CDR3 coding sequence is TGTGCCAGCTCACAGTGGGGACAGGGCCCTTTAGAGACCCAGTACTTC. The V and J genes are TRBV18 and TRBJ2-5; 9 bases agree with TRBD1. V lost 4 bases and J lost 4; bases outside the gene matches: 10. This CDR3 has 16 residues. Per the germline V gene, CDR1 is KGHSH and CDR2 is LQKENI.

The chain combines TRBV6-6 with TRBJ1-3; D is possibly TRBD1 (5 bases). The CDR3 has 15 amino acids. V was clipped by 5 bases and J by 5 bases, with 16 bases between them. Looked up from germline, CDR1 is MNHNY and CDR2 is SVGAGI (reference sequence). The CDR3 here is CASSTPGVTRNTIYF. The DNA of the CDR3 is TGTGCCAGCAGTACCCCGGGGGTTACCCGAAACACCATATATTTT.

The rearrangement uses TRBV7-9 and TRBJ2-1; tentatively, D is TRBD1 (5 bases). CDR1 and CDR2 from the germline V gene are SEHNR and FQNEAQ (reference sequence). The CDR3 length is 15 residues. Trimming stripped 2 bases from V and 2 bases from J, with 10 bases between. The CDR3 sequence: CASSLSDSPYNEQFF. The CDR3 DNA follows: TGTGCCAGCAGCTTATCTGACAGCCCCTACAATGAGCAGTTCTTC.